A selection of T cell receptor beta chains follows, all from one sample in a study of Graves' ophthalmopathy and Graves' hyperthyroidism. One entry per CDR3 protein, called by TCRdb with MiXCR from the multiplex PCR reads. This sample has more than 1,000,000 distinct CDR3 sequences, with 35% to 45% found just once. Sequencing was done on a sample of peripheral blood or thyroid tissue (not recorded which). Every receptor here comes from an adult man with Graves' hyperthyroidism. Each CDR3 is given with its conserved first and last residue. Fields, in order: CDR3 length, clone size, D gene, J gene, V gene, CDR3 protein, CDR3 DNA. The D gene is left open where the match is weak. The listing skips clone size in some rows; elsewhere it reads once, few, many or a size class.

19,many,-,TRBJ2-7,TRBV15,CATSRAYGEPGNSLNQQYF,TGTGCCACCAGCAGAGCTTACGGAGAACCGGGAAACAGTTTGAATCAGCAGTACTTC
14,many,-,TRBJ1-1,TRBV19,CASSRTLGNTEAFF,TGTGCCAGTAGTAGAACCCTCGGCAACACTGAAGCTTTCTTT
15,-,TRBD1,TRBJ1-1,TRBV7-9,CASSQRTGLLTGAFF,TGTGCCAGCAGCCAGAGGACAGGACTTTTGACTGGAGCTTTCTTT
12,few,-,TRBJ2-7,TRBV5-1,CASSLSGQEQYF,TGCGCCAGCAGCTTGTCCGGGCAGGAGCAGTACTTC
16,-,-,TRBJ1-2,TRBV12-3/TRBV12-4,CASSSRGLSPNYGYTF,TGTGCCAGCAGTTCCCGGGGTCTTTCTCCTAACTATGGCTACACCTTC
12,-,-,TRBJ1-5,TRBV7-8,CASSLVGGLQHF,TGTGCCAGCAGCTTAGTGGGGGGGCTCCAGCATTTT
14,many,-,TRBJ1-5,TRBV27,CASSLAVWGQPQHF,TGTGCCAGCAGTTTAGCAGTTTGGGGTCAGCCCCAGCATTTT
17,-,-,TRBJ1-5,TRBV7-9,CASSLGGAAGLNQPQHF,TGTGCCAGCAGCTTAGGCGGGGCAGCCGGTCTGAATCAGCCCCAGCATTTT
17,-,TRBD1,TRBJ2-6,TRBV7-8,CASRSGTGIGGANVLTF,TGTGCCAGCAGGTCTGGGACAGGGATCGGTGGGGCCAACGTCCTGACTTTC
11,-,-,TRBJ1-1,TRBV10-2,CTSSAGGEAFF,TGCACCAGCAGTGCCGGTGGTGAAGCTTTCTTT
17,many,-,TRBJ1-3,TRBV5-8,CASSEAEGSSSGNTIYF,TGTGCCAGCAGCGAAGCAGAGGGCAGCAGCTCTGGAAACACCATATATTTT
11,many,-,TRBJ2-7,TRBV29-1,CSVEDPYEQYF,TGCAGCGTTGAAGATCCTTACGAGCAGTACTTC
14,-,-,TRBJ2-7,TRBV29-1,CSVAGTVSSYEQYF,TGCAGCGTTGCGGGGACGGTGAGCTCCTACGAGCAGTACTTC
16,-,-,TRBJ1-5,TRBV7-9,CASSRGGGNSNQPQHF,TGTGCCAGCAGCCGGGGAGGAGGAAATAGCAATCAGCCCCAGCATTTT
13,-,TRBD1,TRBJ1-1,TRBV2,CASRDRARTEAFF,TGTGCCAGCAGGGACAGGGCGCGTACTGAAGCTTTCTTT
12,many,-,TRBJ2-7,TRBV7-2,CASSGAAYEQYF,TGTGCCAGCAGCGGGGCGGCGTACGAGCAGTACTTC
13,many,-,TRBJ1-5,TRBV12-3/TRBV12-4,CASSFAVNQPQHF,TGTGCCAGCAGTTTTGCGGTTAATCAGCCCCAGCATTTT
12,many,-,TRBJ1-4,TRBV2,CASRGFNEKLFF,TGTGCCAGCAGGGGATTTAATGAAAAACTGTTTTTT
14,-,-,TRBJ2-2,TRBV3-1,CASSQVTVTGELFF,TGTGCCAGCAGCCAAGTGACGGTCACCGGGGAGCTGTTTTTT
13,-,-,TRBJ1-5,TRBV6-6,CASSGGLDQPQHF,TGTGCCAGCTCCGGGGGTCTCGATCAGCCCCAGCATTTT
14,-,TRBD1,TRBJ2-7,TRBV12-3/TRBV12-4,CASSKDRGRQEQYF,TGTGCCAGCAGTAAAGACAGGGGGCGTCAGGAGCAGTACTTC
14,few,-,TRBJ1-1,TRBV10-3,CAISPQGGNTEAFF,TGTGCCATAAGCCCACAGGGTGGGAACACTGAAGCTTTCTTT
15,-,-,TRBJ1-4,TRBV15,CATSQGLTTNEKLFF,TGTGCCACCAGTCAGGGATTGACAACTAATGAAAAACTGTTTTTT
16,-,-,TRBJ2-2,TRBV7-9,CASSINRLSNTGELFF,TGTGCCAGCAGTATCAACCGGCTATCGAACACCGGGGAGCTGTTTTTT
12,many,-,TRBJ1-2,TRBV29-1,CSVDVSNYGYTF,TGCAGCGTTGATGTCTCGAACTATGGCTACACCTTC
15,-,-,TRBJ1-5,TRBV7-2,CASSEPPGGVQPQHF,TGTGCCAGCAGTGAACCCCCGGGAGGTGTACAGCCCCAGCATTTT
14,many,-,TRBJ1-4,TRBV20-1,CSARAGHLDEKLFF,TGCAGTGCTAGAGCCGGACATCTAGATGAAAAACTGTTTTTT
15,few,-,TRBJ2-2,TRBV19,CASSISDRNTGELFF,TGTGCCAGTAGTATTAGTGACAGGAACACCGGGGAGCTGTTTTTT
15,-,-,TRBJ2-2,TRBV19,CASSPSGPRTGELFF,TGTGCCAGTAGTCCCAGCGGGCCGAGGACCGGGGAGCTGTTTTTT
16,-,-,TRBJ1-1,TRBV9,CASSAGRDTKGTEAFF,TGTGCCAGCAGCGCTGGGCGGGACACAAAAGGAACTGAAGCTTTCTTT
13,many,-,TRBJ2-7,TRBV29-1,CSASGTAAYEQYF,TGCAGCGCTTCCGGGACGGCAGCCTACGAGCAGTACTTC
9,-,-,TRBJ1-1,TRBV29-1,CSVLRVAFF,TGCAGCGTTCTACGGGTAGCTTTCTTT
11,few,-,TRBJ2-3,TRBV29-1,CSVDTGNTQYF,TGCAGCGTAGATACAGGAAATACGCAGTATTTT
15,-,-,TRBJ1-2,TRBV9,CASSVASAGGYGYTF,TGTGCCAGCAGCGTAGCGTCGGCAGGAGGTTATGGCTATACCTTC
14,-,TRBD1,TRBJ2-5,TRBV29-1,CSVEGQGSQETQYF,TGCAGCGTTGAGGGACAGGGAAGCCAAGAGACCCAGTACTTC
16,many,-,TRBJ1-2,TRBV12-3/TRBV12-4,CASSSSAGWANYGYTF,TGTGCCAGCAGCTCCTCCGCCGGGTGGGCTAACTATGGCTACACCTTC
14,many,-,TRBJ1-1,TRBV29-1,CSVEGGPQGTEAFF,TGCAGCGTTGAAGGCGGTCCGCAAGGCACTGAAGCTTTCTTT
13,many,-,TRBJ1-2,TRBV12-3/TRBV12-4,CASSENGFYGYTF,TGTGCCAGCAGTGAAAACGGATTCTATGGCTACACCTTC
13,-,TRBD1,TRBJ1-1,TRBV29-1,CSVAQGMDTEAFF,TGCAGCGTTGCACAGGGGATGGACACTGAAGCTTTCTTT
16,many,-,TRBJ2-2,TRBV7-9,CASSLPRAVNTGELFF,TGTGCCAGCAGCTTACCACGCGCCGTGAACACCGGGGAGCTGTTTTTT
15,many,TRBD2,TRBJ2-2,TRBV29-1,CSVGLAGGRLWELFF,TGCAGCGTGGGACTAGCGGGAGGAAGGTTGTGGGAGCTGTTTTTT
15,many,-,TRBJ1-6,TRBV4-1,CASSHDDSSSSPLHF,TGCGCCAGCAGCCATGACGACAGTTCCAGTTCACCCCTCCACTTT
12,-,-,TRBJ2-3,TRBV20-1,CSVAASTDTQYF,TGCAGTGTAGCCGCTAGCACAGATACGCAGTATTTT
15,many,TRBD1,TRBJ2-7,TRBV4-3,CASSQDRDSSYEQYF,TGCGCCAGCAGCCAAGACCGGGACAGCTCCTACGAGCAGTACTTC
8,few,-,TRBJ2-7,TRBV29-1,CSVGGMYF,TGCAGCGTTGGGGGTATGTACTTC
15,many,-,TRBJ1-6,TRBV7-2,CASSLEAGRGSPLHF,TGTGCCAGCAGCTTAGAAGCAGGGCGAGGTTCACCCCTCCACTTT
14,-,TRBD1,TRBJ1-4,TRBV9,CASRPDRGLEKLFF,TGTGCCAGCAGACCCGACAGGGGGCTTGAAAAACTGTTTTTT
13,many,TRBD1,TRBJ1-5,TRBV2,CAGGQGPTQPQHF,TGTGCCGGGGGACAGGGCCCCACTCAGCCCCAGCATTTT
13,-,-,TRBJ2-2,TRBV20-1,CSASRRPLGELFF,TGCAGTGCCAGCAGGCGGCCACTCGGGGAGCTGTTTTTT
19,few,TRBD2,TRBJ2-2,TRBV7-9,CASSLGLTSGRLGTGELFF,TGTGCCAGCAGCTTAGGCCTGACTAGCGGGAGACTCGGCACCGGGGAGCTGTTTTTT
16,-,-,TRBJ2-2,TRBV7-6,CASSLRARANTGELFF,TGTGCCAGCAGCTTAAGGGCCCGGGCTAACACCGGGGAGCTGTTTTTT